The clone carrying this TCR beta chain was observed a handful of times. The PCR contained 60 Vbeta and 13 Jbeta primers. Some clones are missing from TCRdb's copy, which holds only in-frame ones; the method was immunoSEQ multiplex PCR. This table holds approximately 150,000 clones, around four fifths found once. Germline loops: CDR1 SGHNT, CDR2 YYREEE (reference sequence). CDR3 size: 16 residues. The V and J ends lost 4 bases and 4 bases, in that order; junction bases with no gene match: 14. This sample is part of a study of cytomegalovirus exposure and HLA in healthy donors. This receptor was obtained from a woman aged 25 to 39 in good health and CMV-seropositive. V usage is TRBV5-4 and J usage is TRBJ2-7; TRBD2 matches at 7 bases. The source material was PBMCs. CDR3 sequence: CASSLGGVSGWYEQYF. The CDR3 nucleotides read TGTGCCAGCAGCCTGGGGGGGGTAAGTGGTTGGTACGAGCAGTACTTC.